These 8 T cell receptor beta chains were sequenced from one sample in a study of CD8 T cells in Susac syndrome. An amount of RNA that ranged from roughly 0.45 to 1 ug was reverse transcribed with random hexamers. TCRdb used MiXCR to reprocess the immunoSEQ multiplex PCR reads, holding one entry per CDR3 protein. This sample has about 190,000 distinct CDR3 sequences, with over 90% found just once. Sample: CD8+ T cells from PBMCs. These receptors came from a human donor with Susac syndrome.

The chain couples TRBV18 to TRBJ1-1; tentative D call: TRBD1 (5 bases). Germline V gene lookup returns CDR1 KGHSH and CDR2 LQKENI. The CDR3 spans 13 residues. Deletions cut 5 bases from V and 8 bases from J, with 15 bases between. CDR3 sequence (DNA): TGTGCCAGCTCAGAGAGGACACAACCCGAAGCTTTCTTT. Translated: CASSERTQPEAFF.

The J gene is TRBJ2-1, the V gene TRBV13; 12 bases fit TRBD2. The CDR3 totals 19 residues. Germline V gives CDR1 PRHDT, CDR2 FYEKMQ (reference sequence). The J segment lost 7 bases and the V segment lost 5 bases, leaving 18 bases of the junction unmatched. The CDR3 nucleotides read TGTGCCAGCAGCGTTACCCTAGCGGGGGGGCATCTAGGTGGTAATGAGCAGTTCTTC. It is translated as CASSVTLAGGHLGGNEQFF.

The rearrangement uses TRBV6-4 and TRBJ1-4; no clear D. Between the trimmed V and J ends, which lost 3 bases and 3 bases, there was a span of 5 bases. This CDR3 contains 13 residues. CDR1 and CDR2 (germline): MRHNA, SNTAGT. CDR3 sequence reads: CASSEAANEKLFF. CDR3 sequence (DNA): TGTGCCAGCAGTGAGGCAGCTAATGAAAAACTGTTTTTT.

The J gene is TRBJ2-1, the V gene TRBV5-6; D gene unclear. Germline-derived CDR1 and CDR2 are SGHDT and YYEEEE. The CDR3 totals 15 residues. The V end was cut by 4 bases, the J end by 5 bases, with 16 bases between. CDR3 in DNA: TGTGCCAGCAGCCTGGAAGTGACGGTCAACAATGAGCAGTTCTTC. Amino acids: CASSLEVTVNNEQFF.

The chain joins TRBV9 to TRBJ2-5; TRBD1 agrees at 8 bases. Germline assignment: CDR1 SGDLS and CDR2 YYNGEE. The junction had 12 bases not matched to a gene; V was cut back by 3 bases and J by 5 bases. The CDR3 totals 16 residues. Here the CDR3 reads CASSASNSGGMETQYF. Written as DNA, the CDR3 is TGTGCCAGCAGCGCTAGCAACTCAGGGGGCATGGAGACCCAGTACTTC. The variable domain in full, completed from reference TRBV9 and TRBJ2-5, reads DSGVTQTPKHLITATGQRVTLRCSPRSGDLSVYWYQQSLDQGLQFLIQYYNGEERAKGNILERFSAQQFPDLHSELNLSSLELGDSALYFCASSASNSGGMETQYFGPGTRLLVL.

This chain joins TRBV29-1 and TRBJ2-2; no clear D. The CDR3 consists of 13 residues. The germline gives CDR1 SQVTM, CDR2 ANQGSEA. The germline V and J ends were trimmed by 7 bases and 4 bases, with 13 bases remaining between them. The CDR3 reads CSGGSGATGELFF. The CDR3 DNA reads as TGCAGCGGGGGATCGGGTGCCACCGGGGAGCTGTTTTTT.

The V and J genes are TRBV4-1 and TRBJ2-7; perhaps TRBD1 as D (8 bases). V lost 0 bases, J lost 0 bases, and 12 bases lay in between. The germline V gene has CDR1 MGHRA and CDR2 YSYEKL. CDR3 length equals 16 residues. CDR3 DNA sequence: TGCGCCAGCAGCCAAGAAACAGGGGGGGTCTCCTACGAGCAGTACTTC. As protein: CASSQETGGVSYEQYF.

The chain combines TRBV4-1 with TRBJ2-1; 7 positions agree with TRBD2. Germline V lookup: CDR1 MGHRA, CDR2 YSYEKL. The J segment lost 6 bases and the V segment lost 5 bases, leaving 4 bases of the junction unmatched. The CDR3 has 13 residues. CDR3 residues: CASSMGGGNEQFF. The CDR3 DNA reads as TGCGCCAGCAGCATGGGCGGGGGCAATGAGCAGTTCTTC.